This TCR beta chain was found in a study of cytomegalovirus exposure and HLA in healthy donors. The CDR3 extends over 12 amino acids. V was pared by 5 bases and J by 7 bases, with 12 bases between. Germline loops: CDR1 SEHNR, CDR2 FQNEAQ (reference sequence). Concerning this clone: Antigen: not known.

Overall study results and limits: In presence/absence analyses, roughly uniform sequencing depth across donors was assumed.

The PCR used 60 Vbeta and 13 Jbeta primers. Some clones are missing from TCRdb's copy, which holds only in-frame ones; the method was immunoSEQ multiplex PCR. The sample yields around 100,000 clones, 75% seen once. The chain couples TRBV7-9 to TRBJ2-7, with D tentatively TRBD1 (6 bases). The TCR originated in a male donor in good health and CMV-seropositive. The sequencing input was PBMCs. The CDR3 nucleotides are TGTGCCAGCAGCCGTGGACAGAGGGAGCAGTACTTC. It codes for CASSRGQREQYF.